This T cell receptor beta chain is drawn from a study of cytomegalovirus exposure and HLA in healthy donors. Study in general: Unique TCRs from HLA-typed donors, 70 million to 100 million of them, were held in an early data release.

A note on this clone: What it recognizes is unknown.

Findings of the study overall: Across donors, presence/absence analyses took sequencing depth to be roughly uniform.

CDR1 and CDR2 from the germline V gene are MNHNS and SASEGT. With 6 bases clipped from V and 3 bases from J, the junction kept 4 bases outside the gene matches. The CDR3 loop spans 14 amino acids. The PCR contained 60 Vbeta and 13 Jbeta primers. The data were produced by immunoSEQ multiplex PCR, yet TCRdb's version contains in-frame clones alone and is incomplete. Altogether about 120,000 clones are present, 63% being singletons, with the ten largest covering 9% to 10%. This chain connects TRBV6-1 to TRBJ2-7; 11 positions match TRBD1. The material sequenced was PBMCs. The TCR comes from a middle-aged man in good health and CMV-seropositive. The CDR3 is CASRPGTGGYEQYF. The CDR3 nucleotides are TGTGCCAGCAGACCCGGGACAGGGGGCTACGAGCAGTACTTC.